One T cell receptor beta chain is described in this entry. Its target is unknown. The study ran its PCR with 60 Vbeta and 13 Jbeta primers. Per the original methods: Unique TCR beta chains totaled roughly 80 million in a later count, with 8.5 million to 12 million of them shared. Using immunoSEQ multiplex PCR, the repertoire was profiled, and TCRdb retains in-frame clones only, with some absent. V and J calls plus clone size are reproduced from that table; the DNA served to infer D and trimming. The top ten hold 2% to 3% of the sample, which has more than 150,000 clones, approximately 73% seen once. With V trimmed by 4 bases and J by 6 bases, 5 bases remained unmatched. In germline, CDR1 is LNHDA, CDR2 SQIVND (reference sequence). CDR3 size: 14 residues. The data were obtained in a study of cytomegalovirus exposure and HLA in healthy donors. The study's findings and limits: In a later analysis, V- and J-gene trimming of beta chains associated with a DCLRE1C missense variant, replicated independently. HLA alleles were associated with fewer than 20,000 TCR beta sequences in a later analysis at 0.05 false discovery rate. A prior analysis recorded that most TCR beta V segments were productive about 90% or about 30% of the time.

V is TRBV19 and J is TRBJ1-5, with 8 bases lining up with TRBD1. This sequence was found in a woman in her 30s in good health and CMV-seropositive. The sequencing input was PBMCs. The CDR3 coding sequence is TGTGCCAGTAGTACAGTACAGGGGGGTCAGCCCCAGCATTTT. Translated, it gives CASSTVQGGQPQHF.